This T cell receptor (beta chain) is from a study of Ad26.COV2.S vaccination and SARS-CoV-2 variants. With 3 bases removed from V and 5 bases from J, the gap between germline ends came to 14 bases. This CDR3 has 15 amino acids. CDR1 is MNHEY, CDR2 SMNVEV, per germline (reference sequence). Libraries were prepared by immunoSEQ multiplex PCR; TCRdb keeps only in-frame clonotypes and omits some of them. The sample yields fewer than 150,000 clones, 86% seen once. V usage is TRBV27 and J usage is TRBJ2-1, with D tentatively TRBD1 or TRBD2 (5 bases each). The sample was peripheral blood, taken after recovery from COVID-19. The source is a human donor who had recovered from COVID-19. CDR3 in amino acids: CASSLGPGSNNEQFF. CDR3 in DNA: TGTGCCAGCAGTTTGGGGCCGGGAAGTAACAATGAGCAGTTCTTC.